There are a few counts of the clone carrying this T cell receptor beta chain. The target antigen is unknown. Genomic DNA acted as the template from which TCR beta VDJ combination and CDR3 sequence profiling were carried out. MiXCR, applied by TCRdb to the reads, yields one record per CDR3 protein. This table has 200,000 to 250,000 distinct CDR3 sequences, roughly 35% appearing once. Trimming took 4 bases from V and 0 from J, leaving 12 bases between them. The CDR3 is 15 amino acids. The sample originates from a study of CD8+CD57+ T cells in acquired aplastic anemia. On the study more broadly: Sorted CD4+ and CD8+ cells gave a mean 3.2 ug DNA, range about 0.17 to 27.4 ug. CD4+ reads averaged roughly 11 million in healthy donors. Notes on the study in general: Overlap between patients and controls comprised about 28 CD8+ CDR3 sequences. Levels of CD8+ Simpson's diversity were not significantly distinct in patients versus controls.

This TCR was sampled from a human donor in good health, serving as a control. The chain recombines TRBV12-3 or TRBV12-4 with TRBJ1-1, with D perhaps TRBD1 (5 bases). The source material was sorted CD4+, CD8+, or CD8+CD57+ T cells (not recorded which) from PBMCs. The CDR3 loop is CASSWLGRMNTEAFF. CDR3 in DNA: TGTGCCAGCAGTTGGCTGGGACGGATGAACACTGAAGCTTTCTTT.